This T cell receptor beta chain is from a study of blood T cells in healthy people across ages. The use of a sample-barcoded 5' primer and a J-beta primer mix characterized a second PCR of roughly 7 to 11 cycles. TCRdb re-analysed the 5' RACE reads in MiXCR, keeping a single row per CDR3 protein. The sample yields some 920,000 distinct CDR3 sequences, roughly 51% seen once. Turning to this clonotype: The target antigen is unknown.

Study observations and caveats: Diversity of TCR beta per million T cells declined in a roughly linear way with age.

Losses at the gene ends were 4 bases for V and 5 bases for J; bases not matched to a gene: 6. The CDR3 is 14 amino acids. The germline gives CDR1 SGHRS, CDR2 YFSETQ. It was around 10 milliliters of peripheral blood that were drawn from each donor. The sequenced sample was blood. This chain links TRBV5-1 with TRBJ2-7, with 10 bases matching TRBD1. This TCR derives from a woman aged 55 to 70 in good health. CDR3 protein: CASSIRDRGHEQYF. Here the CDR3 DNA reads TGCGCCAGCAGCATCCGGGACAGGGGCCACGAGCAGTACTTC.